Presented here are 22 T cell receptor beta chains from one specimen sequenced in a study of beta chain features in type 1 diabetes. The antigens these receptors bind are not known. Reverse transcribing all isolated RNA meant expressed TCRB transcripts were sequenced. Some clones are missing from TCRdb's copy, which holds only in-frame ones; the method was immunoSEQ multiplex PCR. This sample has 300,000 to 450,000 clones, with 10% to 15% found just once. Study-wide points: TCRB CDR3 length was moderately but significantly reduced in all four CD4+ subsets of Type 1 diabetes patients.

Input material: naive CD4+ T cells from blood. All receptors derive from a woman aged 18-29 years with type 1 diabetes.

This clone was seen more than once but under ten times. Here the CDR3 reads CASSLAGWGRSGNEQFF. For the CDR3, the DNA is TGTGCCAGCAGCTTAGCGGGTTGGGGGAGGTCGGGCAATGAGCAGTTCTTC. The chain is built from TRBV11-3 and TRBJ2-1; perhaps TRBD2 as D (6 bases). Looked up from germline, CDR1 is SGHNT and CDR2 is YENEEA. The germline V and J ends were trimmed by 1 base and 6 bases, with 19 bases remaining between them. The CDR3 has 17 amino acids.

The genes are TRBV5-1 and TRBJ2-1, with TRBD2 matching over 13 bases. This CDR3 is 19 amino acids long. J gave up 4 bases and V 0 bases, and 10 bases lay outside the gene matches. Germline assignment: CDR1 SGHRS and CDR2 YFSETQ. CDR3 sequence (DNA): TGCGCCAGCAGCTTGGCCTATCAGACTAGCGGGAGGAAATACAATGAGCAGTTCTTC. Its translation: CASSLAYQTSGRKYNEQFF.

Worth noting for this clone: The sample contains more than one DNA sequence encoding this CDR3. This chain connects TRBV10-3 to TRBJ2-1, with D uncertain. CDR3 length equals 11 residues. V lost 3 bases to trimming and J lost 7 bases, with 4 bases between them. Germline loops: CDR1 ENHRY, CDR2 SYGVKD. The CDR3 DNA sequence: TGTGCCATCAGTGAACTGAATGAGCAGTTCTTC. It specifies CAISELNEQFF.

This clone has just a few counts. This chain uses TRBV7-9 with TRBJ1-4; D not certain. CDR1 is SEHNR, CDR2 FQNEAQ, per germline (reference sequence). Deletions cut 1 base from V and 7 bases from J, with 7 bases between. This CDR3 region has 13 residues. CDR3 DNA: TGTGCCAGCAGCTTAGGGTTCGGTGAAAAACTGTTTTTT. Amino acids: CASSLGFGEKLFF.

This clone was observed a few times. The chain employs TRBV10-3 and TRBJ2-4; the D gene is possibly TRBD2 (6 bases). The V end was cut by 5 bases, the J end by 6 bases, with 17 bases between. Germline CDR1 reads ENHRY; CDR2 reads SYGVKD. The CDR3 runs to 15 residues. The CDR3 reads CAISPATGEGNIQYF. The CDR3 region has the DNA TGTGCCATCAGTCCTGCGACGGGAGAGGGAAACATTCAGTACTTC.

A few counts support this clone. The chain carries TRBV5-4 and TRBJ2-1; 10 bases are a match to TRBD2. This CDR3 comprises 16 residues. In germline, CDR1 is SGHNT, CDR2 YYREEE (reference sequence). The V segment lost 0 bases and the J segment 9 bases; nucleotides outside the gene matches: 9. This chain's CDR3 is CASSLDLGAGGIEQFF. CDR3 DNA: TGTGCCAGCAGCTTGGATTTAGGAGCGGGAGGGATTGAGCAGTTCTTC. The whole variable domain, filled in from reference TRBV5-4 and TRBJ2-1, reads ETGVTQSPTHLIKTRGQQVTLRCSSQSGHNTVSWYQQALGQGPQFIFQYYREEENGRGNFPPRFSGLQFPNYSSELNVNALELDDSALYLCASSLDLGAGGIEQFFGPGTRLTVL.

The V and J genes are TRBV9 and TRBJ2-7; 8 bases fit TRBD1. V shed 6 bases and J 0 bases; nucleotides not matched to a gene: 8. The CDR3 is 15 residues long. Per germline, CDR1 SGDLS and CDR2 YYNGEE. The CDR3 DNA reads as TGTGCCAGCACCTTGGGACAGGAGAGCTCCTACGAGCAGTACTTC. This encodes CASTLGQESSYEQYF. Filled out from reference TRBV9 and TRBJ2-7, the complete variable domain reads DSGVTQTPKHLITATGQRVTLRCSPRSGDLSVYWYQQSLDQGLQFLIQYYNGEERAKGNILERFSAQQFPDLHSELNLSSLELGDSALYFCASTLGQESSYEQYFGPGTRLTVT.

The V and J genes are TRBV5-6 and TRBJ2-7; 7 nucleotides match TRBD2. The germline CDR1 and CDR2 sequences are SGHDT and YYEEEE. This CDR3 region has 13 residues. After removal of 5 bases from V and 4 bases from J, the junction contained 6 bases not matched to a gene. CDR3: CASSPGLQYEQYF. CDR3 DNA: TGTGCCAGCAGTCCGGGACTACAATACGAGCAGTACTTC.

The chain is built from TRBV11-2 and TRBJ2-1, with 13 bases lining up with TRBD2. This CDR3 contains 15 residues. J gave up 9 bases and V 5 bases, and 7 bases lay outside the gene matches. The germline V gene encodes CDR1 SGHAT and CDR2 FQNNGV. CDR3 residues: CASSALAGGQGEQFF. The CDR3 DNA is TGTGCCAGCAGCGCACTAGCGGGGGGGCAGGGTGAGCAGTTCTTC. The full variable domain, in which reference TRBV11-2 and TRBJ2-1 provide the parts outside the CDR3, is EAGVAQSPRYKIIEKRQSVAFWCNPISGHATLYWYQQILGQGPKLLIQFQNNGVVDDSQLPKDRFSAERLKGVDSTLKIQPAKLEDSAVYLCASSALAGGQGEQFFGPGTRLTVL.

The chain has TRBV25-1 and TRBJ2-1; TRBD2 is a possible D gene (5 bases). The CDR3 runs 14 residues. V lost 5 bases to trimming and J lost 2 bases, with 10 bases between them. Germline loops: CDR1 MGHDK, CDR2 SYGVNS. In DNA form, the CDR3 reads TGTGCCAGCAGTAGGACTGTGACCTACAATGAGCAGTTCTTC. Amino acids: CASSRTVTYNEQFF.

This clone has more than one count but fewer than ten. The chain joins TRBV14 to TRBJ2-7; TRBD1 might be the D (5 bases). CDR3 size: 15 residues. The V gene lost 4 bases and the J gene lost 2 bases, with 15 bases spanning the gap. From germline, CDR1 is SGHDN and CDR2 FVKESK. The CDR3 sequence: CASSLAPWGTYEQYF. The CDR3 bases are TGTGCCAGCAGCCTAGCCCCCTGGGGCACCTACGAGCAGTACTTC. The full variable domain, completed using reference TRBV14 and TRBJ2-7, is EAGVTQFPSHSVIEKGQTVTLRCDPISGHDNLYWYRRVMGKEIKFLLHFVKESKQDESGMPNNRFLAERTGGTYSTLKVQPAELEDSGVYFCASSLAPWGTYEQYFGPGTRLTVT.

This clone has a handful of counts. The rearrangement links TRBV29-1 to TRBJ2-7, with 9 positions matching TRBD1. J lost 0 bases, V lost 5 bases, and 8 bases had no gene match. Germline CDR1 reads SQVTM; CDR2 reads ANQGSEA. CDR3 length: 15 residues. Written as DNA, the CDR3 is TGCAGCGTTACAGGGGGCTTCCCCAGCTCCTACGAGCAGTACTTC. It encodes CSVTGGFPSSYEQYF.

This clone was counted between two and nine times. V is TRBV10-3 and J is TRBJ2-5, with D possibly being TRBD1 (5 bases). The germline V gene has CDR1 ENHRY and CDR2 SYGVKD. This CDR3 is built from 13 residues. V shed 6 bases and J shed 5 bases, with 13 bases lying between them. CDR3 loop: CAISTGGSETQYF. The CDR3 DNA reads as TGTGCCATCAGCACAGGTGGATCGGAGACCCAGTACTTC.

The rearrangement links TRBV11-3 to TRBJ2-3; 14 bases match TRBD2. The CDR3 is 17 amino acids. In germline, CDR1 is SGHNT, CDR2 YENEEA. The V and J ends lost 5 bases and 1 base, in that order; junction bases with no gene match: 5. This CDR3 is CASSPGLAGAGTDTQYF. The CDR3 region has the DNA TGTGCCAGCAGCCCGGGACTAGCGGGAGCGGGCACAGATACGCAGTATTTT.

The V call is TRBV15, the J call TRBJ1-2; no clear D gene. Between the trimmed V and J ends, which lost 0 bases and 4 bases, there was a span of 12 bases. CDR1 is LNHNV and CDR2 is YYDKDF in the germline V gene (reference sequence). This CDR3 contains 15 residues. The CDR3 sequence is CATSRDPVQAYGYTF. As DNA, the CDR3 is TGTGCCACCAGCAGAGATCCGGTGCAGGCCTATGGCTACACCTTC.

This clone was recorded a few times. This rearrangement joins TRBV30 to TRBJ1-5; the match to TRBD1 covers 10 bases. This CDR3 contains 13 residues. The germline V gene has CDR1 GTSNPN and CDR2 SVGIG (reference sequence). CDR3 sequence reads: CATDRGSNQPQHF. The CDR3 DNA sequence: TGTGCAACGGACAGGGGGAGCAATCAGCCCCAGCATTTT.

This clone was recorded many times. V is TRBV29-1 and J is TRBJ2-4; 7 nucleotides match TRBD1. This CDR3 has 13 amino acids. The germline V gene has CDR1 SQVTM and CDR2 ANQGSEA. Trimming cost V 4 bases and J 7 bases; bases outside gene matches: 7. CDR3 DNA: TGCAGCGTTGGGAAGGGGGCGCGGAACATTCAGTACTTC. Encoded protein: CSVGKGARNIQYF.

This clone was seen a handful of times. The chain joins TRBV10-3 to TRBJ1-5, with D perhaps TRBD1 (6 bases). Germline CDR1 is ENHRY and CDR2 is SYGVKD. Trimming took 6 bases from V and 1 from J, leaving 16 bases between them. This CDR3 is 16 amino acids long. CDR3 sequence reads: CAISEQGPLSNQPQHF. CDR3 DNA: TGTGCCATCAGCGAACAGGGTCCATTGAGCAATCAGCCCCAGCATTTT.

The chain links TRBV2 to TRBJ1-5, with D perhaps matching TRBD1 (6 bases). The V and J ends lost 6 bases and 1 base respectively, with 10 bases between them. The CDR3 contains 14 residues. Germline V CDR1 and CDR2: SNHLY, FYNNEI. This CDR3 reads CASSVTGSNQPQHF. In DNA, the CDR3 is TGTGCCAGCAGCGTAACAGGGAGCAATCAGCCCCAGCATTTT.

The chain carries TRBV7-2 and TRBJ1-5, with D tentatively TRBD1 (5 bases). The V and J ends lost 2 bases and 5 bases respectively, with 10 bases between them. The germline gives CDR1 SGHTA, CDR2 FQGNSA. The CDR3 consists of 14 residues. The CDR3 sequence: CASSLRGGDQPQHF. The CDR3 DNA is TGTGCCAGCAGCTTAAGGGGCGGGGATCAGCCCCAGCATTTT. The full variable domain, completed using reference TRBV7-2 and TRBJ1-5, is GAGVSQSPSNKVTEKGKDVELRCDPISGHTALYWYRQSLGQGLEFLIYFQGNSAPDKSGLPSDRFSAERTGGSVSTLTIQRTQQEDSAVYLCASSLRGGDQPQHFGDGTRLSIL.

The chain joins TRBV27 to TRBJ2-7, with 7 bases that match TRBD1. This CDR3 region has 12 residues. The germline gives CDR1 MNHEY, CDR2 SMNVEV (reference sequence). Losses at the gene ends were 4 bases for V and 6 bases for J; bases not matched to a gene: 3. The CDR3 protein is CASSSSGGEQYF. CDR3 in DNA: TGTGCCAGCAGTTCCTCAGGGGGCGAGCAGTACTTC.

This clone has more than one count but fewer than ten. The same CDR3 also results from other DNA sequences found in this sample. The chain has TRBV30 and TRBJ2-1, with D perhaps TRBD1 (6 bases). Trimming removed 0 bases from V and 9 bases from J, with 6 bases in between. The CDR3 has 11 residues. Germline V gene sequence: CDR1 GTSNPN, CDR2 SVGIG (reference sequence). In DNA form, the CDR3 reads TGTGCCTGGAGTGTAGGGGGTGAGCAGTTCTTC. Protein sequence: CAWSVGGEQFF. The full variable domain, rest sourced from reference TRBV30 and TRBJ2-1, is SQTIHQWPATLVQPVGSPLSLECTVEGTSNPNLYWYRQAAGRGLQLLFYSVGIGQISSEVPQNLSASRPQDRQFILSSKKLLLSDSGFYLCAWSVGGEQFFGPGTRLTVL.